This TCR beta chain was found in a study of regulatory T cells in long-lasting Graves disease. Whole-study context: Graves' patients who were just diagnosed had used antithyroid drugs for under 3 months. Study-wide results and limits: Persistent disease samples used TRBV28, TRBJ1-2 and TRBJ2-5 preferentially.

CDR3 length: 15 amino acids. V lost 2 bases and J lost 4; bases outside the gene matches: 4. CDR1 and CDR2 from the germline V gene are MNHEY and SVGAGI. This clonotype was seen repeatedly, ten times or more. Antigen unknown. Regarding time point: newly diagnosed GD, antithyroid drugs for less than 3 months. PBMC-extracted RNA yielded the TCR library. As collected, the peripheral blood samples measured about 9.2 milliliters each and went into EDTA tubes. Arm-PCR with iRepertoire HTBI primers amplified the CDR3 regions for these TCR beta libraries. TCRdb re-derived calls from the multiplex PCR reads in MiXCR, one entry per CDR3 protein. The sample comprises roughly 560,000 distinct CDR3 sequences, about 16% of which are singletons, and more than 20% rests with the top ten. This sample also belongs to another study, concerning T cells in Graves' hyperthyroidism and ophthalmopathy.

This sequence joins TRBV6-5 and TRBJ1-3; 8 nucleotides agree with TRBD1. The sequencing here drew on peripheral blood mononuclear cells (PBMCs), taken at new diagnosis, from a patient treated with antithyroid drugs. The source is a middle-aged woman with Graves disease. This chain's CDR3 is CASSYGTGVGNTIYF. In nucleotides, the CDR3 is TGTGCCAGCAGTTACGGGACAGGCGTAGGAAACACCATATATTTT.